The 8 T cell receptor beta chains below were found in one sample sequenced in a study of T cell responses to AZD1222 COVID-19 vaccine. Clones were sequenced by immunoSEQ multiplex PCR, and TCRdb holds only the in-frame ones, with some missing. Of roughly 150,000 clones in the sample, about 91% are singletons; the top ten hold roughly 3.5%. Sequenced material: peripheral blood, taken on day 0 of MenACWY control vaccination. These receptors all stem from an adult in good health.

The rearrangement joins TRBV20-1 to TRBJ1-2; no clear D. The CDR3 extends over 12 amino acids. Deletions cut 3 bases from V and 4 bases from J, with 9 bases between. The germline V gene has CDR1 DFQATT and CDR2 SNEGSKA (reference sequence). Here the CDR3 reads CSASSRIYGYTF. CDR3 sequence (DNA): TGCAGTGCTAGTTCCAGGATCTATGGCTACACCTTC.

The chain carries TRBV11-2 and TRBJ1-2, with no clear D. The CDR3 totals 16 residues. Germline V gives CDR1 SGHAT, CDR2 FQNNGV. V was cut by 1 base and J by 0 bases, with 12 bases left in between. The CDR3 sequence is CASSLGGPGTNYGYTF. CDR3 in DNA: TGTGCCAGCAGCTTAGGAGGTCCGGGGACTAACTATGGCTACACCTTC. Full variable domain (missing parts from reference TRBV11-2 and TRBJ1-2): EAGVAQSPRYKIIEKRQSVAFWCNPISGHATLYWYQQILGQGPKLLIQFQNNGVVDDSQLPKDRFSAERLKGVDSTLKIQPAKLEDSAVYLCASSLGGPGTNYGYTFGSGTRLTVV.

V gene TRBV6-5 combines with J gene TRBJ2-7; TRBD1 agrees at 10 bases. Losses at the gene ends were 6 bases for V and 4 bases for J; bases not matched to a gene: 9. Germline CDR1 is MNHEY and CDR2 is SVGAGI. The CDR3 sequence is 15 residues long. CDR3 sequence (DNA): TGTGCCAGCAGCACATCCGGGACAGGGGTATACGAGCAGTACTTC. Translating it yields CASSTSGTGVYEQYF.

V usage is TRBV29-1 and J usage is TRBJ2-2, with 9 positions matching TRBD1. The CDR3 spans 15 residues. Germline V gives CDR1 SQVTM, CDR2 ANQGSEA. The V gene end was trimmed by 1 base and the J gene end by 6 bases; junction bases not matched to a gene: 6. CDR3 in amino acids: CSVEVTGGAPGELFF. In DNA form, the CDR3 reads TGCAGCGTTGAAGTAACAGGGGGCGCCCCCGGGGAGCTGTTTTTT.

This clone has just one count. V is TRBV5-1 and J is TRBJ1-6; the D gene is possibly TRBD1 (6 bases). V lost 7 bases, J lost 10 bases, and 18 bases lay in between. The CDR3 consists of 14 residues. Per the germline V gene, CDR1 is SGHRS and CDR2 is YFSETQ. The CDR3 spells CASSRDTVGSPLHF. CDR3 DNA: TGCGCCAGCTCTCGGGACACGGTCGGATCACCCCTCCACTTT.

Here the CDR3 reads CASSYRPNRGSQPQHF. CDR3 sequence (DNA): TGTGCCAGCAGTTACCGACCCAACAGGGGGAGTCAGCCCCAGCATTTT. The rearrangement joins TRBV6-5 to TRBJ1-5; TRBD1 matches at 8 bases. Trimming removed 2 bases from V and 6 bases from J; junction bases left unmatched: 9. CDR3 length: 16 residues. Germline values: CDR1 MNHEY, CDR2 SVGAGI.

V gene TRBV4-1 combines with J gene TRBJ1-1, with D hard to call. CDR3 size: 13 residues. Germline V gene sequence: CDR1 MGHRA, CDR2 YSYEKL. Between the trimmed V and J ends, which lost 0 bases and 1 base, there was a span of 3 bases. In DNA, the CDR3 is TGCGCCAGCAGCCAAGACAAGAACACTGAAGCTTTCTTT. Protein product: CASSQDKNTEAFF.

The chain couples TRBV7-3 to TRBJ1-2; D possibly corresponds to TRBD1 (5 bases). This CDR3 has 15 residues. CDR1 and CDR2 from the germline V gene are SGHTA and FQGTGA. V dropped 5 bases and J dropped 2 bases, with 15 bases sitting between them. CDR3 nucleotides: TGTGCCAGCAGCCCCCAACCGACAGAGAACTATGGCTACACCTTC. Protein sequence: CASSPQPTENYGYTF.